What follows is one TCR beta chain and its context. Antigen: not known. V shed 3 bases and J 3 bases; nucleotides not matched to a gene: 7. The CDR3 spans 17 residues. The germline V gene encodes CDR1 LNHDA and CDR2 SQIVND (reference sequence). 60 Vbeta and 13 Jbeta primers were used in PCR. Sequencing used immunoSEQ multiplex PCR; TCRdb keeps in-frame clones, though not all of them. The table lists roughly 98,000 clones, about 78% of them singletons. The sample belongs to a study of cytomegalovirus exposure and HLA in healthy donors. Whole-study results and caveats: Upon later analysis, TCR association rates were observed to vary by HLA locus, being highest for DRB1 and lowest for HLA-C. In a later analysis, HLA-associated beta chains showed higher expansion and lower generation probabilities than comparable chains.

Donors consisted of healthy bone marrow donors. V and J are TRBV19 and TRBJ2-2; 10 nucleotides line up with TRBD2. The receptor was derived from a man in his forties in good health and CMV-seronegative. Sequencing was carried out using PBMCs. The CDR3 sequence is CASSIPSGRSDTGELFF. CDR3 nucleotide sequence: TGTGCCAGTAGTATTCCTAGCGGGAGATCAGACACCGGGGAGCTGTTTTTT.